This T cell receptor (beta chain) was sequenced in a study of T and B cells in COVID-19 patients. The trim removed 5 bases at V and 0 bases at J, leaving 4 bases unmatched. This CDR3 contains 15 residues. TRB rearrangements were amplified by multiplex PCR with BIOMED2 TRB-A/B primers. TCRdb reprocessed the multiplex PCR reads via MiXCR and lists one record per CDR3 protein. The table includes around 8,000 distinct CDR3 sequences, about 30% detected once. Blood genomic DNA input for TRB amplification was roughly 250-500 ng. The chain has TRBV12-3 or TRBV12-4 and TRBJ2-7; 10 nucleotides align to TRBD2. The sample consisted of blood. The clonotype was recovered from a human donor with active COVID-19. CDR3 sequence (DNA): TGTGCCAGCAGTCGTAGCGGGGGGACCTCCTACGAGCAGTACTTC. This encodes CASSRSGGTSYEQYF.